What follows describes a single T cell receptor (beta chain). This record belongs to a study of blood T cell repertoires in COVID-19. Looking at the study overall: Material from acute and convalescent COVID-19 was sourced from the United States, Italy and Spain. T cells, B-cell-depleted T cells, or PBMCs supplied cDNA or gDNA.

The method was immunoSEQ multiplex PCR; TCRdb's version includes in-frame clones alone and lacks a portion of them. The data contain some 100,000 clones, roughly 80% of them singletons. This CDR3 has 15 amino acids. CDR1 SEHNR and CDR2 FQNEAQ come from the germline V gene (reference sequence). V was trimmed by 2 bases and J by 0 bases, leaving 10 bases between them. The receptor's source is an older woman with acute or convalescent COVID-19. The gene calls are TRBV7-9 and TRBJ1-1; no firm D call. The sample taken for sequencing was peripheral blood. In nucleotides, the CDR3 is TGTGCCAGCAGCTTAAAAACGGTCATGAACACTGAAGCTTTCTTT. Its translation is CASSLKTVMNTEAFF.